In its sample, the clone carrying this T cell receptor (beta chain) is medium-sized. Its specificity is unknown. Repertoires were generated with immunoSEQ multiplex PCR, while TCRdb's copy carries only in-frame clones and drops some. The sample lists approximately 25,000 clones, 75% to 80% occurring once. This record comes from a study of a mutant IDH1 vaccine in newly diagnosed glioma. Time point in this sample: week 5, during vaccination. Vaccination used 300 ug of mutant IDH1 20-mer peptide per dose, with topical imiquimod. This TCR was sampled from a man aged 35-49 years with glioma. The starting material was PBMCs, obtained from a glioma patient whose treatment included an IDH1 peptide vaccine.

The CDR3 DNA reads as TGCGCCAGCAGTGAGTTCATCCCTCGGACTAGCGGCGCTACAGATGAGCAGTTCTTC. This gives the protein CASSEFIPRTSGATDEQFF. The chain employs TRBV10-1 and TRBJ2-1; 10 positions match TRBD2. The ends lost 1 base at V and 8 bases at J; junction bases unmatched: 17. The germline V gene encodes CDR1 WNHNN and CDR2 SYGVQD (reference sequence). The CDR3 is made up of 19 amino acids.